These 5 T cell receptor beta chains originate from one sample sequenced in a study of blood T cell repertoires in COVID-19. Produced via immunoSEQ multiplex PCR; TCRdb's table is partial and in-frame only. The table lists about 250,000 clones, approximately 83% of them singletons, with about 3% in the top ten. Material: PBMCs or T cells enriched from blood (not recorded which). These receptor sequences come from a man aged 45 to 65 who had recovered from COVID-19.

V gene TRBV6-5 combines with J gene TRBJ1-1, with D tentatively TRBD1 (6 bases). The germline gives CDR1 MNHEY, CDR2 SVGAGI. The germline V and J ends were trimmed by 0 bases and 6 bases, with 14 bases remaining between them. The CDR3 is made up of 15 amino acids. The CDR3 coding sequence is TGTGCCAGCAGTTACTCCGCGACAGGTACTTCTGAAGCTTTCTTT. This gives the protein CASSYSATGTSEAFF.

DNA for the CDR3: TGTGCCGCCCTAGAACAGGGGGGAAATCAGCCCCAGCATTTT. It specifies CAALEQGGNQPQHF. The rearrangement uses TRBV6-5 and TRBJ1-5; 8 nucleotides line up with TRBD1. Germline assignment: CDR1 MNHEY and CDR2 SVGAGI. Trimming took 11 bases from V and 4 from J; bases not matched to a gene: 10. This CDR3 has 14 amino acids.

Here the CDR3 DNA reads TGTGCCAGTAGTACAAAAGGACAGGGGTGGGGTCAGCCCCAGCATTTT. Encoded protein: CASSTKGQGWGQPQHF. The genes are TRBV19 and TRBJ1-5; 9 nucleotides line up with TRBD1. This CDR3 contains 16 residues. V trimming: 4 bases; J trimming: 6 bases; junction bases outside the gene matches: 10. CDR1 is LNHDA and CDR2 is SQIVND in the germline V gene (reference sequence).

The chain has TRBV7-8 and TRBJ2-3, with D possibly being TRBD1 (6 bases). Per germline, CDR1 SGHVS and CDR2 FQNEAQ. V was cut by 0 bases and J by 7 bases, with 8 bases left in between. CDR3 length: 13 amino acids. CDR3 sequence: CASSLAQGHTQYF. The CDR3 DNA is TGTGCCAGCAGCTTAGCACAGGGCCATACGCAGTATTTT.

V usage is TRBV2 and J usage is TRBJ1-1; D not certain. The CDR3 contains 16 residues. In germline, CDR1 is SNHLY, CDR2 FYNNEI. Trimming removed 6 bases at V and 1 base at J, with 18 bases between. Here the CDR3 reads CASSAGKKIENTEAFF. The CDR3 nucleotides are TGTGCCAGCAGCGCGGGTAAGAAAATCGAGAACACTGAAGCTTTCTTT.